The T cell receptor beta chain under discussion was sequenced for a study of beta chain features in type 1 diabetes (dated 2018 in TCRdb). Study-wide context: No differences in mean age, gender distribution, total cell number or subset yield were found between patients and healthy donors. A total of under 120,000,000 sorted cells were examined across all samples, and RNA yield correlated strongly with the number of cells per subset. Naive and central memory subsets were obtained from all 30 or so donors, but regulatory and stem cell-like memory subsets were isolated from only 8 patients and about 8 healthy donors. In the study, TCRB repertoires of sorted circulating CD4+ T cell subsets from recently diagnosed type 1 diabetes patients were compared with those of matched healthy donors.

The research as a whole found: Because cDNA rather than genomic DNA was sequenced, highly expressing activated cells could have been over-represented, although no difference in activation and CD3 levels was found between groups. A moderate but significant shortening of TCRB CDR3 length was observed in type 1 diabetes patients in all four CD4+ subsets. Fewer insertions and more nucleotide deletions at VDJ recombination sites were observed in patients with type 1 diabetes, implying thymic rearrangement abnormalities. Naive, central memory and regulatory TCRB repertoires appeared to be more similar among patients than among healthy donors. HLA sub-analyses involved small numbers of individuals, so any influence of HLA type on TCRB rearrangement remained unresolved. PCR might favor shorter templates, but patient and control samples were amplified and corrected together, so any skew would affect both groups equally.

From each donor, a single peripheral blood sample of approximately 0.11 L on average was drawn into heparinised tubes. A BD FACSAria II was used to sort naive, central memory, regulatory and stem cell-like memory CD4+ T cells with a panel that included CD45RO, CCR7, CD25, CD127, CD95 and CD27. A purity above 95% was achieved for all sorted populations. Right away, PBMCs were isolated by Lymphoprep density gradient centrifugation and were stained directly, with no culture step. To minimize batch effects, samples were stained and sorted in pairs, one healthy donor with one patient per experiment. The entire amount of isolated RNA was reverse transcribed using the High Capacity cDNA Reverse Transcription Kit, so the sequenced TCRB transcripts were expressed ones. Deep immunoSEQ sequencing was performed on naive, central memory and regulatory T cell samples, with an average of roughly 4 million total reads per sample. Sorted cells were lysed in RLT buffer and RNA was extracted with DNase-treated RNeasy Micro or Mini kits, depending on cell number. To prevent cross-contamination, each cell subset was processed individually, whereas patient and healthy donor samples were processed jointly. The immunoSEQ multiplex PCR was used to amplify TCRB sequences from cDNA, generating 87-bp fragments that spanned the CDR3 region. Amplicons were sequenced on the Illumina HiSeq platform. The source study handled its data this way. Synthetic template baselines were used to correct PCR bias computationally, reads within Hamming distance 2 were collapsed, and singletons that could not be merged were discarded. Reads were aligned to IMGT to assign V, D and J genes, CDR3 length, and insertions or deletions at six rearrangement sites. Within each subset, clonotype counts were normalized to sorted cell number, and only after that were true diversity and Gini coefficients computed with the tcR R package. Repertoire sharing was quantified using the overlap coefficient calculated on TCRB nucleotide sequences. TCRdb provides this immuneACCESS table in a form limited to in-frame rearrangements. Some clones are lacking; in checked studies, under half of them reflect an unresolved V gene, and why the rest are absent is not known. The V and J calls and clone size come from that table; D and trimming were worked out from the DNA. In all, the sample holds 120,000 to 150,000 clones, and 9.7% of those were seen once. The top ten clones comprise 0.55% to 0.75% of the sample.

Note on this clone: Its cognate antigen has yet to be identified. Per-base quality was not reported, and no clone a single base away is much larger than it.

The TCR originated in a woman aged 40-49 years in good health. Sequencing used central memory CD4+ T cells from blood.

CDR3 region: CASKGLRYQETQYF. The DNA sequence is TGTGCCAGCAAGGGACTCCGGTACCAAGAGACCCAGTACTTC. The V and J segments used are TRBV27 and TRBJ2-5; tentative D gene TRBD2, with 6 bases matching. V is pared back by 7 bases and J by 0 bases, with 12 bases lying between the germline termini. Its CDR3 holds 14 amino acids, cysteine through phenylalanine. The retained sequence is limited to the CDR3, 42 bases, with the frame set at the first base. Reading the germline V gene (reference sequence) gives CDR1 MNHEY and CDR2 SMNVEV.